The 25 T cell receptor beta chains given below trace back to one sample, sequenced in a study of blood T cell repertoires in COVID-19. TCRdb keeps only in-frame clones here, not all; method: immunoSEQ multiplex PCR. The sample has over 150,000 clones, 85% to 90% seen once; the top ten hold approximately 0.6%. The sequencing input was peripheral blood. These receptors were obtained from a man aged 60 to 75 with COVID-19, enrolled during active disease.

The rearrangement joins TRBV25-1 to TRBJ1-2, with 7 bases fitting TRBD1. The J segment lost 7 bases and the V segment lost 1 base, leaving 6 bases of the junction unmatched. This CDR3 is built from 14 residues. Germline V CDR1 and CDR2: MGHDK, SYGVNS. The CDR3 region has the DNA TGTGCCAGCAGTGAATTGTTAGGGACAGCTGGCTACACCTTC. Its translation is CASSELLGTAGYTF.

The chain has TRBV18 and TRBJ1-4; no clear D. Trimming stripped 3 bases from V and 8 bases from J, with 10 bases between. This CDR3 comprises 13 residues. Germline loops: CDR1 KGHSH, CDR2 LQKENI. CDR3 nucleotides: TGTGCCAGCTCACCGGCGCTGGGCGAAAAACTGTTTTTT. This codes for CASSPALGEKLFF.

V is TRBV19 and J is TRBJ1-5, with D possibly TRBD1 on 5 matching bases. V lost 2 bases and J lost 7, with 15 bases in between. There are 15 residues in the CDR3. Per germline, CDR1 LNHDA and CDR2 SQIVND (reference sequence). CDR3 sequence (DNA): TGTGCCAGTAGTATACGAACAGGCCTACAACAGCCCCAGCATTTT. This sequence encodes CASSIRTGLQQPQHF.

The J gene is TRBJ1-5, the V gene TRBV19; TRBD1 might be the D (6 bases). This CDR3 has 13 residues. Per the germline V gene, CDR1 is LNHDA and CDR2 is SQIVND (reference sequence). Between the trimmed V and J ends, which lost 2 bases and 7 bases, there was a span of 9 bases. This CDR3 is CASSIQGKQPQHF. CDR3 nucleotides: TGTGCCAGTAGTATACAGGGGAAACAGCCCCAGCATTTT.

V is TRBV4-3 and J is TRBJ2-5; D perhaps matches TRBD2 (6 bases). Germline V CDR1 and CDR2: LGHNA, YSLEER. The CDR3 has 14 residues. V gave up 4 bases and J gave up 10 bases, with 19 bases separating them. The CDR3 nucleotides read TGCGCCAGCAGCCCCGGGGGAACTAGCCGGGTCCAGTACTTC. The encoded protein is CASSPGGTSRVQYF.

The rearrangement links TRBV5-6 to TRBJ1-2, with 7 bases that match TRBD1. Germline V gives CDR1 SGHDT, CDR2 YYEEEE. The ends lost 4 bases at V and 4 bases at J; junction bases unmatched: 7. The length of the CDR3 is 14 residues. The CDR3 is CASSEQGTPYGYTF. DNA of the CDR3: TGTGCCAGCAGCGAACAGGGGACCCCCTATGGCTACACCTTC. The entire variable domain, with the rest obtained from reference TRBV5-6 and TRBJ1-2, is as follows: DAGVTQSPTHLIKTRGQQVTLRCSPKSGHDTVSWYQQALGQGPQFIFQYYEEEERQRGNFPDRFSGHQFPNYSSELNVNALLLGDSALYLCASSEQGTPYGYTFGSGTRLTVV.

The chain is built from TRBV5-6 and TRBJ1-1; D is undetermined. The V and J ends lost 2 bases and 3 bases respectively, with 11 bases between them. CDR1 is SGHDT and CDR2 is YYEEEE in the germline V gene. The CDR3 consists of 14 residues. The CDR3 DNA is TGTGCCAGCAGCTTCGGTTTGCGGGACACTGAAGCTTTCTTT. It specifies CASSFGLRDTEAFF.

The genes are TRBV6-5 and TRBJ1-1, with TRBD1 identical over 9 bases. Germline V gene data show CDR1 as MNHEY and CDR2 as SVGAGI. The CDR3 consists of 13 residues. The ends lost 6 bases at V and 4 bases at J; junction bases unmatched: 3. The CDR3: CASRVTGGTEAFF. Here the CDR3 DNA reads TGTGCCAGCAGAGTGACAGGGGGCACTGAAGCTTTCTTT.

The chain uses TRBV5-1 and TRBJ2-6; 7 bases fit TRBD1. Germline CDR1 reads SGHRS; CDR2 reads YFSETQ. V trimming: 0 bases; J trimming: 2 bases; junction bases outside the gene matches: 5. The CDR3 runs 17 residues. CDR3 DNA sequence: TGCGCCAGCAGCTTGGTAGTCCAGGGGGCTGGGGCCAACGTCCTGACTTTC. Encoded protein: CASSLVVQGAGANVLTF.

This clone appeared a single time. This chain uses TRBV18 with TRBJ2-7; 8 bases match TRBD1. The CDR3 contains 15 residues. V lost 8 bases, J lost 5 bases, and 14 bases stayed unmatched. Germline V gene lookup returns CDR1 KGHSH and CDR2 LQKENI. Here the CDR3 DNA reads TGTGCCAGCATCAACGACAGGGGCGGCTTCGACGAGCAGTACTTC. The encoded protein is CASINDRGGFDEQYF.

V and J are TRBV9 and TRBJ2-3; D may be TRBD1 (6 bases). Trimming stripped 4 bases from V and 1 base from J, with 16 bases between. Germline V lookup: CDR1 SGDLS, CDR2 YYNGEE. The CDR3 loop spans 16 amino acids. DNA for the CDR3: TGTGCCAGCAGCCCACAAGGGACACACGGCACAGATACGCAGTATTTT. Amino acid sequence: CASSPQGTHGTDTQYF.

With regard to this clone: A junction end diverges from the germline sequence, so it may reflect a read error. The chain couples TRBV5-1 to TRBJ1-1; tentative D call: TRBD1 (5 bases). This CDR3 is built from 16 residues. CDR1 and CDR2 from the germline V gene are SGHRS and YFSETQ. DNA of the CDR3: TGCGCCAGCAGTTTGGGGCAGGGTTACATGAACACTGAAGCTTTCTTT. This codes for CASSLGQGYMNTEAFF.

The rearrangement links TRBV6-8 to TRBJ1-1, with 7 bases matching TRBD1. The length of the CDR3 is 15 residues. The V gene end was trimmed by 11 bases and the J gene end by 1 base; junction bases not matched to a gene: 13. Germline V gene data show CDR1 as MNHGY and CDR2 as SAAAGT. The CDR3 here is CAVAGGERWNTEAFF. Written as DNA, the CDR3 is TGTGCCGTCGCAGGGGGTGAGAGGTGGAACACTGAAGCTTTCTTT.

The chain uses TRBV18 and TRBJ2-1; 9 bases fit TRBD1. Per germline, CDR1 KGHSH and CDR2 LQKENI. V was clipped by 0 bases and J by 6 bases; unmatched bases: 3. This CDR3 is 15 amino acids long. The chain's CDR3 is CASSPPGQGFNEQFF. The CDR3 DNA reads as TGTGCCAGCTCACCACCGGGACAGGGATTCAATGAGCAGTTCTTC.

The chain recombines TRBV6-5 with TRBJ1-4; no clear D gene. Trimming pared 0 bases from V and 14 bases from J, leaving 19 bases between. Germline V gives CDR1 MNHEY, CDR2 SVGAGI. The CDR3 spans 15 residues. The DNA of the CDR3 is TGTGCCAGCAGTTACTCTCTCCAGGTTCCTCCCATGCTGTTTTTT. Its protein product is CASSYSLQVPPMLFF.

The chain recombines TRBV5-8 with TRBJ2-2, with TRBD1 matching over 8 bases. Losses at the gene ends were 1 base for V and 4 bases for J; bases not matched to a gene: 6. Per the germline V gene, CDR1 is SGHTS and CDR2 is YDEGEE. CDR3 length: 16 residues. CDR3 nucleotide sequence: TGTGCCAGCAGCTTGAGAACAGGGGGGTTCACCGGGGAGCTGTTTTTT. Translating gives CASSLRTGGFTGELFF.

This clone was seen a handful of times. The chain links TRBV9 to TRBJ2-3; 8 bases agree with TRBD2. The CDR3 runs to 16 residues. Germline-derived CDR1 and CDR2 are SGDLS and YYNGEE. The V and J ends lost 2 bases and 3 bases, in that order; junction bases with no gene match: 8. This CDR3 reads CASSVTRGGGTDTQYF. The CDR3 coding sequence is TGTGCCAGCAGCGTCACCCGGGGGGGCGGGACAGATACGCAGTATTTT. Looking up the rest from reference TRBV9 and TRBJ2-3 gives the full variable domain: DSGVTQTPKHLITATGQRVTLRCSPRSGDLSVYWYQQSLDQGLQFLIQYYNGEERAKGNILERFSAQQFPDLHSELNLSSLELGDSALYFCASSVTRGGGTDTQYFGPGTRLTVL.

V and J are TRBV4-1 and TRBJ1-2; maybe TRBD1 (5 bases). The CDR3 totals 17 residues. The germline gives CDR1 MGHRA, CDR2 YSYEKL. V was trimmed by 2 bases and J by 1 base, leaving 17 bases between them. In DNA form, the CDR3 reads TGCGCCAGCAGCCAAATCAGGGAACATAAACTTAACTATGGCTACACCTTC. Translation: CASSQIREHKLNYGYTF.

The V call is TRBV14, the J call TRBJ1-1, with D unresolved. The CDR3 is 11 amino acids. Trimming took 2 bases from V and 5 from J, leaving 3 bases between them. Germline CDR1 SGHDN, CDR2 FVKESK. The CDR3 reads CASSQSTEAFF. In nucleotides, the CDR3 is TGTGCCAGCAGCCAATCAACTGAAGCTTTCTTT.

This chain joins TRBV19 and TRBJ2-1, with TRBD2 as a possible D gene (5 bases). With 2 bases removed from V and 9 bases from J, the gap between germline ends came to 14 bases. Germline V lookup: CDR1 LNHDA, CDR2 SQIVND (reference sequence). This CDR3 contains 14 residues. CDR3 bases: TGTGCCAGTAGTATATGGCGGGCCGACGGTGAGCAGTTCTTC. Amino acids: CASSIWRADGEQFF.

The V and J genes are TRBV28 and TRBJ1-2, with 8 nucleotides matching TRBD1. V lost 5 bases to trimming and J lost 4 bases; unmatched junction nucleotides: 9. This CDR3 contains 15 residues. CDR1 is MDHEN, CDR2 SYDVKM, per germline. The chain's CDR3 is CASSPNRGYVYGYTF. DNA for the CDR3: TGTGCCAGCAGTCCTAACAGGGGGTACGTCTATGGCTACACCTTC.

The J gene is TRBJ2-2, the V gene TRBV3-1 (or the pseudogene TRBV3-2); maybe TRBD1 (7 bases). This CDR3 spans 17 amino acids. Germline-derived CDR1 and CDR2 are LGHDT and YNNKEL (reference sequence). Trimming removed 4 bases from V and 4 bases from J, with 19 bases in between. CDR3 coding DNA: TGTGCCAGCAGCCTTCCGGGGGACAGTCGAGCCACCGGGGAGCTGTTTTTT. This sequence encodes CASSLPGDSRATGELFF.

The J gene is TRBJ1-5, the V gene TRBV27, with a tentative D call TRBD1 (6 bases). This CDR3 contains 15 residues. Germline CDR1 reads MNHEY; CDR2 reads SMNVEV (reference sequence). The V and J ends lost 4 bases and 3 bases respectively, with 13 bases between them. The CDR3 loop reads CASSSRQADNQPQHF. DNA for the CDR3: TGTGCCAGCAGTTCTAGACAGGCCGACAATCAGCCCCAGCATTTT.

The chain links TRBV13 to TRBJ1-6; weak D call: TRBD1 (6 bases). The CDR3 consists of 19 residues. Germline CDR1 and CDR2: PRHDT and FYEKMQ (reference sequence). V was clipped by 2 bases and J by 9 bases, with 26 bases between them. The CDR3 reads CASSLPGQGLTRGGSPLHF. The DNA of the CDR3 is TGTGCCAGCAGCTTACCCGGCCAGGGGCTGACCCGAGGGGGTTCACCCCTCCACTTT. Full variable domain (rest looked up from reference TRBV13 and TRBJ1-6): AAGVIQSPRHLIKEKRETATLKCYPIPRHDTVYWYQQGPGQDPQFLISFYEKMQSDKGSIPDRFSAQQFSDYHSELNMSSLELGDSALYFCASSLPGQGLTRGGSPLHFGNGTRLTVT.

This chain connects TRBV10-2 to TRBJ2-3, with 8 positions matching TRBD2. With V trimmed by 2 bases and J by 0 bases, 7 bases remained unmatched. Germline CDR1 WSHSY, CDR2 SAAADI. The CDR3 extends over 17 amino acids. CDR3 sequence: CASSEVLSGRSTDTQYF. The CDR3 coding sequence is TGCGCCAGCAGTGAGGTTTTGAGCGGGAGAAGCACAGATACGCAGTATTTT.